The present T cell receptor (beta chain) was sequenced within a study of cytotoxic CD8 clonotypes in ibrutinib-treated CLL. Study overall: Across the patients, approximately ten were relapsed/refractory, roughly 16 treatment-naive and 17 to 18 IGHV unmutated. Once treatment had gone on for a median of around eleven months, range 6 to 36, response samples were drawn. The study's findings and limits: The study found baseline clonality above age-matched healthy donors, tracking circulating CD8+ T-cell counts.

The repertoire was sequenced with immunoSEQ multiplex PCR; TCRdb's copy has only in-frame clones and lacks some. Here the sample spans 300,000 to 350,000 clones, roughly 80% being singletons. Worth noting for this clone: Its antigen is still unknown.

V dropped 5 bases and J dropped 3 bases, with 13 bases sitting between them. The germline V gene encodes CDR1 PRHDT and CDR2 FYEKMQ (reference sequence). The CDR3 has 15 amino acids. The V gene is TRBV13, the J gene TRBJ2-2; weak D call: TRBD2 (5 bases). The sample consisted of PBMCs, taken before ibrutinib treatment. The receptor's source is a human donor with chronic lymphocytic leukemia. The CDR3 region has the DNA TGTGCCAGCAGCACCGGGATTTTTTACACCGGGGAGCTGTTTTTT. Translating it yields CASSTGIFYTGELFF.